Listed below are T cell receptor beta chains from one sample, sequenced in a study of T cell responses to AZD1222 COVID-19 vaccine. The method was immunoSEQ multiplex PCR; TCRdb's version includes in-frame clones alone and lacks a portion of them. The repertoire includes 150,000 to 200,000 clones, over 80% of them detected once, and less than 11% sits in the top ten. The starting material was peripheral blood, obtained on day 0 of AZD1222 vaccination. The receptors originated from an adult in good health. CDR3s include the opening cysteine and the closing phenylalanine or tryptophan. The D gene is left open where the match is weak. Rows give clone size only sometimes, using once, few, many, or a class for an expanded clone.

-	TRBV5-4	TRBJ1-3	-	CASSWGTVDSGNTIYF	TGTGCCAGCAGCTGGGGGACGGTTGATTCTGGAAACACCATATATTTT
-	TRBV7-9	TRBJ2-5	-	CASKMKGRETQYF	TGTGCCAGCAAGATGAAGGGTCGGGAGACCCAGTACTTC
-	TRBV7-2	TRBJ1-6	-	CASSLEGARDSPLHF	TGTGCCAGCAGCTTAGAAGGAGCTAGGGATTCACCCCTCCACTTT
TRBD2	TRBV19	TRBJ2-2	-	CASTLTSGRSPGELFF	TGTGCCAGTACCTTGACTAGCGGGAGGTCCCCCGGGGAGCTGTTTTTT
-	TRBV5-4	TRBJ1-1	-	CASSLEDRNTEAFF	TGTGCCAGCAGCTTGGAAGATAGGAACACTGAAGCTTTCTTT
-	TRBV5-5	TRBJ2-3	-	CASRLGTGAASDTQYF	TGTGCCAGCAGATTGGGGACGGGGGCAGCATCAGATACGCAGTATTTT
TRBD2	TRBV6-1	TRBJ2-1	-	CASSDPSGALREQFF	TGTGCCAGCAGTGACCCTAGCGGAGCCTTGCGTGAGCAGTTCTTC
-	TRBV6-5	TRBJ2-5	-	CASSYEWTLGRETQYF	TGTGCCAGCAGTTACGAATGGACTCTGGGTAGGGAGACCCAGTACTTC
TRBD1	TRBV2	TRBJ1-6	-	CASRRQGVDNSPLHF	TGTGCCAGCAGGAGACAGGGAGTTGATAATTCACCCCTCCACTTT
-	TRBV2	TRBJ2-7	-	CASSSTASTRSEQYF	TGTGCCAGCAGCTCTACCGCCTCTACCCGGAGCGAGCAGTACTTC
-	TRBV10-3	TRBJ2-2	-	CAISTDRITGELFF	TGTGCCATCAGTACAGACAGGATCACCGGGGAGCTGTTTTTT
TRBD2	TRBV18	TRBJ2-5	-	CASSLPRTSGGGGEETQYF	TGTGCCAGCTCACTCCCGAGGACTAGCGGTGGTGGTGGGGAAGAGACCCAGTACTTC
TRBD1	TRBV7-9	TRBJ1-1	once	CASSSTTGTGLENTEAFF	TGTGCCAGCAGCTCGACCACCGGGACAGGGCTTGAGAACACTGAAGCTTTCTTT
-	TRBV7-8	TRBJ1-3	-	CASSSPRVEGTLFGNTIYF	TGTGCCAGCAGCTCCCCTCGCGTGGAGGGGACTCTATTCGGAAACACCATATATTTT
TRBD1	TRBV6-2/TRBV6-3	TRBJ1-2	-	CASSLTRGRGDYGYTF	TGTGCCAGCAGCCTTACCCGTGGCAGGGGGGACTATGGCTACACCTTC
-	TRBV19	TRBJ2-1	-	CASSPPVYGSEQFF	TGTGCCAGTAGCCCCCCAGTTTACGGGAGTGAGCAGTTCTTC
-	TRBV24-1	TRBJ2-2	-	CATRGRFGAGELFF	TGTGCCACCAGGGGGAGGTTCGGGGCCGGGGAGCTGTTTTTT
-	TRBV27	TRBJ1-1	-	CASSYSGVTEAFF	TGTGCCAGCAGTTACTCAGGGGTCACTGAAGCTTTCTTT
-	TRBV19	TRBJ1-3	-	CASNPEGEARNTIYF	TGTGCCAGTAATCCCGAAGGGGAAGCTCGAAACACCATATATTTT
-	TRBV27	TRBJ1-2	-	CASSFGPESGYTF	TGTGCCAGCAGTTTTGGCCCCGAGTCTGGCTACACCTTC
TRBD2	TRBV5-8	TRBJ2-3	-	CASSLGLAGNTDTQYF	TGTGCCAGCAGCTTGGGACTAGCGGGGAACACAGATACGCAGTATTTT
-	TRBV28	TRBJ1-1	-	CASRPGDSMNTEAFF	TGTGCCAGCCGTCCCGGCGACAGTATGAACACTGAAGCTTTCTTT
-	TRBV10-3	TRBJ1-1	-	CAISAGTEAFF	TGTGCCATCAGTGCGGGCACTGAAGCTTTCTTT
TRBD1	TRBV5-6	TRBJ2-5	-	CASKDRAGEETQYF	TGTGCCAGCAAAGACAGGGCTGGGGAAGAGACCCAGTACTTC
-	TRBV14	TRBJ1-1	-	CASSLSPGVLEAFF	TGTGCCAGCAGCCTTAGCCCGGGGGTGTTAGAAGCTTTCTTT